This T cell receptor beta chain emerged from a study of regulatory T cells in long-lasting Graves disease. Germline loops: CDR1 SEHNR, CDR2 FQNEAQ (reference sequence). This CDR3 has 15 amino acids. Between the trimmed V and J ends, which lost 5 bases and 2 bases, there was a span of 16 bases. Researchers made TCR beta libraries by using iRepertoire HTBI primers and running Arm-PCR on CDR3 regions. TCRdb analysed the multiplex PCR reads with MiXCR anew, one entry per CDR3 protein. This sample has hundreds of thousands of distinct CDR3 sequences, with around 20% found just once. As to time point: persistent/refractory GD, antithyroid drugs over 5 years with positive TRAb. The TCR library was made from RNA extracted from PBMCs.

The chain couples TRBV7-9 to TRBJ2-7; D tentatively fits TRBD1 or TRBD2 (5 bases each). This clonotype was obtained from a female donor with Graves disease. This specimen consisted of peripheral blood mononuclear cells (PBMCs), obtained when the disease was refractory, from a patient treated with antithyroid drugs. CDR3 sequence reads: CASSPRDQPPYEQYF. DNA for the CDR3: TGTGCCAGCAGCCCCCGGGACCAACCCCCCTACGAGCAGTACTTC.